This section outlines one T cell receptor beta chain sequence together with its context. These data are taken from a study of shared clonotypes between healthy human individuals. The assay used deep level. Splitting of each subset's genomic DNA was done evenly across several immunoSEQ plates. Only in-frame clones appear in the TCRdb table, and some are missing; sequencing was by immunoSEQ multiplex PCR. The data contain hundreds of thousands of clones, around 80% of them singletons. V dropped 0 bases and J dropped 7; count of bases not matched to a gene: 6. Germline assignment: CDR1 SGHRS and CDR2 YFSETQ. CDR3 size: 15 residues.

J is TRBJ1-4 and V is TRBV5-1, with 7 bases aligning to TRBD1. This sequence originates from a woman in her 40s in good health. Some clones in this sample may be carry-over from other donors' samples. Sample: PBMCs. CDR3 protein: CASSLGEGASEKLFF. DNA for the CDR3: TGCGCCAGCAGCTTGGGGGAGGGGGCGTCTGAAAAACTGTTTTTT.